These 3 T cell receptor beta chains were all obtained from the same sample, sequenced in a study of T-cell memory formation after mild COVID-19 (dated by TCRdb to about 2021). Libraries were built with 5' RACE. Sequencer: Illumina NovaSeq 6000. TCRdb passed the public sequencing reads through fastp at Q25 and MiXCR, retaining productive beta sequences. Each CDR3 protein appears once, grouped with its most common genes and DNA. Across this sample there are 470,000 or so distinct CDR3 sequences, with about 18% seen only once. The ten biggest clones cover around an eighth of the sample. The sample taken for sequencing was PBMCs or a T cell subset sorted from them (not recorded which). These receptors were taken from an adult woman who had mild COVID-19 (a few samples of this study predate the infection). The sample titles of this study are shuffled in the database, so cell type and time point are left out; the donor was told from shared clones.

The chain uses TRBV6-2 or TRBV6-3 and TRBJ2-1; D ambiguous. This CDR3 spans 14 amino acids. The ends were cut back, 6 bases at V and 4 bases at J, with 13 bases in the middle. Germline CDR1 and CDR2: MNHEY and SVGEGT. CDR3 amino acids: CASSPSSPYNEQFF. The CDR3 DNA is TGTGCCAGCAGCCCCTCCAGCCCTTACAATGAGCAGTTCTTC.

This clonotype occurred a few times. The chain has TRBV5-1 and TRBJ1-1; TRBD1 is a possible D gene (5 bases). Germline V gene sequence: CDR1 SGHRS, CDR2 YFSETQ. CDR3 length: 13 amino acids. V was pared by 4 bases and J by 5 bases, with 12 bases between. The CDR3 here is CASSRLGETEAFF. CDR3 sequence (DNA): TGCGCCAGCAGCCGCCTGGGGGAGACTGAAGCTTTCTTT.

The table lists this clonotype with a few counts. The chain has TRBV19 and TRBJ1-1; D is unclear. Germline loops: CDR1 LNHDA, CDR2 SQIVND (reference sequence). V was cut by 0 bases and J by 11 bases, with 19 bases left in between. This CDR3 comprises 15 residues. DNA of the CDR3: TGTGCCAGTAGTATAGATCCGCGGGCGAAGTTGGGGGCTTTCTTT. Encoded protein: CASSIDPRAKLGAFF.